This T cell receptor (beta chain) was recovered during a study of neoadjuvant nivolumab and ipilimumab in lung cancer. Study context: The combination arm added day-1 ipilimumab 1 mg/kg to nivolumab 3 mg/kg on days 1, 15, 29.

This table comes from immunoSEQ multiplex PCR, and its TCRdb copy is limited to in-frame clones, with some not included. The sample lists approximately 17,000 clones; approximately 76% were seen once. This CDR3 has 12 amino acids. A remark on this clone: Its target is not known.

Findings of the study overall: Pretherapy blood TCR richness correlated positively with resected tumor richness. Only two of four nivolumab-treated tumors gained richness and clonality by surgery. TCR richness and clonality were higher in tumors than adjacent uninvolved lung.

The rearrangement joins TRBV1 to TRBJ1-2; TRBD1 was called by the table and not checked on the DNA. TRBV1 is termed a pseudogene. The sequencing used tumor tissue, collected after neoadjuvant nivolumab, alone or with ipilimumab, at or shortly before surgery. The sequence came from an adult with non-small cell lung cancer. CDR3 amino acids: CRGQGSLGGYTF. The CDR3 DNA reads TGCAGGGGACAGGGAAGTCTTGGTGGCTACACCTTC.